Listed below are T cell receptor beta chains from one sample, sequenced in a study of blood T cell repertoires in COVID-19. Here immunoSEQ multiplex PCR was the method, and the copy in TCRdb shows in-frame clones only, minus some. The sample comprises approximately 320,000 clones, more than 90% of which are singletons, and around 2.5% rests with the top ten. Sequencing was carried out using PBMCs or T cells enriched from blood (not recorded which). Source of these receptors: a man in his fifties or sixties who had recovered from COVID-19. Both conserved end residues are part of each CDR3. A D gene is named only where the DNA matches it firmly. Not all rows give a size; the values are once, few, many and, for expanded clones, a class.

abundance,v_gene,j_gene,d_gene,CDR3aa,CDR3nt
-,TRBV7-8,TRBJ1-1,-,CASSSRRGNTEAFF,TGTGCCAGCAGCTCACGGAGGGGGAACACTGAAGCTTTCTTT
-,TRBV3-1/TRBV3-2,TRBJ2-7,TRBD2,CASSPGLGLGQYF,TGTGCCAGCAGCCCAGGACTAGGCCTGGGGCAGTACTTC
few,TRBV3-1/TRBV3-2,TRBJ2-1,TRBD2,CASSPRGRSGSGYEQFF,TGTGCCAGCAGCCCGCGTGGAAGAAGCGGGAGTGGATATGAGCAGTTCTTC
-,TRBV5-4,TRBJ2-3,-,CASSLDKGSSFSADF,TGTGCCAGCAGCTTGGATAAGGGTTCTAGCTTTTCCGCGGATTTT
-,TRBV18,TRBJ1-1,-,CASSPAENTEAFF,TGTGCCAGCTCACCCGCAGAGAACACTGAAGCTTTCTTT
once,TRBV2,TRBJ2-1,-,CASSPDSNLVNEQFF,TGTGCCAGCAGTCCGGACAGTAACCTGGTTAATGAGCAGTTCTTC
-,TRBV29-1,TRBJ2-7,TRBD1,CSAQKTGALPYEQYF,TGCAGCGCTCAGAAAACAGGGGCCCTCCCCTACGAGCAGTACTTC
-,TRBV18,TRBJ1-1,-,CASSLPGGTNTEAFF,TGTGCCAGCTCACTACCGGGGGGAACGAACACTGAAGCTTTCTTT
-,TRBV24-1,TRBJ2-3,TRBD1,CATSEATGGADTQYF,TGTGCCACCAGTGAAGCGACAGGGGGCGCGGATACGCAGTATTTT
-,TRBV4-2,TRBJ2-1,TRBD2,CASSQDLGPREHNEQFF,TGTGCCAGCAGCCAAGATTTGGGCCCGCGGGAGCACAATGAGCAGTTCTTC
once,TRBV6-5,TRBJ2-3,-,CASSVAGDTQYF,TGTGCCAGCTCCGTAGCCGGAGATACGCAGTATTTT
-,TRBV4-1,TRBJ2-1,TRBD2,CASSLLLAGGSYNEQFF,TGCGCCAGCAGCCTCCTGCTAGCGGGAGGGTCCTACAATGAGCAGTTCTTC
-,TRBV3-1/TRBV3-2,TRBJ2-1,-,CASSQVRGDEQFF,TGTGCCAGCAGCCAAGTTCGGGGAGATGAGCAGTTCTTC
-,TRBV5-5,TRBJ1-1,TRBD1,CASSLATGGYHTEAFF,TGTGCCAGCAGCTTGGCGACAGGGGGATATCACACTGAAGCTTTCTTT
-,TRBV19,TRBJ1-4,-,CASSFPAGLEEKLFF,TGTGCCAGTAGTTTCCCCGCAGGGCTTGAGGAAAAACTGTTTTTT
-,TRBV9,TRBJ2-7,-,CASSVVTGVAGEQYF,TGTGCCAGCAGCGTAGTCACGGGGGTCGCTGGTGAGCAGTACTTC
-,TRBV7-9,TRBJ1-3,-,CASSSNGQGSGNTIYF,TGTGCCAGCAGCTCAAACGGGCAGGGTTCTGGAAACACCATATATTTT
-,TRBV4-1,TRBJ2-7,TRBD2,CASSQASGSFYEQYF,TGCGCCAGCAGCCAGGCTAGCGGGAGTTTTTACGAGCAGTACTTC
-,TRBV19,TRBJ2-1,TRBD2,CASSMLAGGYNEQFF,TGTGCCAGTAGTATGTTAGCGGGGGGCTACAATGAGCAGTTCTTC
-,TRBV18,TRBJ1-2,-,CASSPTGNYGYTF,TGTGCCAGCTCGCCAACAGGGAACTATGGCTACACCTTC
-,TRBV18,TRBJ1-2,-,CASSELVYGYTF,TGTGCCAGCTCAGAGCTTGTCTATGGCTACACCTTC
-,TRBV7-2,TRBJ2-1,TRBD2,CASSLAAGGLNEQFF,TGTGCCAGCAGCTTAGCTGCGGGGGGGCTTAATGAGCAGTTCTTC
-,TRBV7-9,TRBJ1-6,-,CASSSRSSSALHF,TGTGCCAGCAGCTCACGGAGCTCCTCAGCCCTCCACTTT
-,TRBV30,TRBJ1-5,-,CAWTDGDGQPQHF,TGTGCCTGGACCGACGGGGATGGTCAGCCCCAGCATTTT
-,TRBV7-9,TRBJ2-3,TRBD2,CASSPGLAGSWATQYF,TGTGCCAGCAGCCCCGGACTAGCGGGGTCATGGGCTACGCAGTATTTT
-,TRBV5-6,TRBJ2-2,TRBD1,CASSWDRGRTGELFF,TGTGCCAGCAGCTGGGACAGGGGGCGAACCGGGGAGCTGTTTTTT
-,TRBV29-1,TRBJ2-7,-,CSVGYAATYEQYF,TGCAGCGTTGGTTACGCTGCTACCTACGAGCAGTACTTC
once,TRBV9,TRBJ1-5,-,CASSPRGGPYQPQHF,TGTGCCAGCAGCCCTCGTGGGGGCCCTTATCAGCCCCAGCATTTT
few,TRBV3-1/TRBV3-2,TRBJ1-2,-,CASSQDTSGYTF,TGTGCCAGCAGCCAAGATACGAGTGGCTACACCTTC
-,TRBV7-9,TRBJ1-1,TRBD1,CASSNTRRDRGHAFF,TGTGCCAGCAGCAATACTCGCCGGGACAGGGGGCATGCTTTCTTT
-,TRBV9,TRBJ2-7,TRBD2,CASSPFTGTSGTYEQYF,TGTGCCAGCAGCCCCTTCACAGGGACTAGCGGAACCTACGAGCAGTACTTC
-,TRBV7-2,TRBJ1-5,-,CASSKDGNQPQHF,TGTGCCAGCAGCAAAGACGGGAATCAGCCCCAGCATTTT
-,TRBV5-5,TRBJ1-2,-,CASSTQPGSGGNYGYTF,TGTGCCAGCAGCACACAACCAGGGAGCGGGGGAAACTATGGCTACACCTTC
-,TRBV15,TRBJ2-3,-,CATSRDRGSADTQYF,TGTGCCACCAGCAGAGATCGGGGTAGTGCAGATACGCAGTATTTT
-,TRBV7-9,TRBJ2-1,TRBD2,CASSLGRGEYNEQFF,TGTGCCAGCAGCTTAGGACGGGGGGAATACAATGAGCAGTTCTTC
once,TRBV4-2,TRBJ1-1,-,CASSHDRLNTEAFF,TGTGCCAGCAGCCATGACAGATTGAACACTGAAGCTTTCTTT
once,TRBV7-2,TRBJ2-1,TRBD2,CASRYGLASHNEQFF,TGTGCCAGCAGATACGGACTAGCCTCTCACAATGAGCAGTTCTTC
-,TRBV4-1,TRBJ2-2,TRBD1,CASSQGQGAPTGELFF,TGCGCCAGCAGCCAAGGACAGGGGGCGCCCACCGGGGAGCTGTTTTTT
-,TRBV18,TRBJ1-5,TRBD1,CASSPRTGGEQPQHF,TGTGCCAGCTCACCACGGACAGGGGGCGAGCAGCCCCAGCATTTT
-,TRBV20-1,TRBJ2-7,-,CSASRPTREQYF,TGCAGTGCTAGTCGCCCGACTAGGGAGCAGTACTTC
-,TRBV7-2,TRBJ2-5,TRBD2,CASSWTSGGHETQYF,TGTGCCAGCAGCTGGACTAGCGGGGGCCATGAGACCCAGTACTTC
-,TRBV3-1/TRBV3-2,TRBJ1-5,-,CASGHHGNQPQHF,TGTGCCAGCGGACACCACGGCAATCAGCCCCAGCATTTT
-,TRBV29-1,TRBJ1-2,-,CSVGSGAAGPNYGYTF,TGCAGCGTTGGATCAGGCGCGGCGGGGCCAAACTATGGCTACACCTTC
few,TRBV6-5,TRBJ1-1,-,CASRLGEMGRGAFF,TGTGCCAGCCGTCTAGGGGAAATGGGGCGGGGAGCTTTCTTT
once,TRBV2,TRBJ1-2,-,CASRDGGARYGYTF,TGTGCCAGCAGAGACGGTGGGGCCAGATATGGCTACACCTTC
-,TRBV5-1,TRBJ2-1,TRBD2,CASTGGTSQFF,TGCGCCAGCACAGGGGGGACTAGCCAGTTCTTC
-,TRBV20-1,TRBJ2-7,-,CSAISGEQYF,TGCAGTGCTATTTCGGGCGAGCAGTACTTC